This T cell receptor beta chain was identified in a study of blood T cell repertoires in COVID-19. Germline V gives CDR1 PRHDT, CDR2 FYEKMQ (reference sequence). V was trimmed by 4 bases and J by 8 bases, leaving 17 bases between them. This CDR3 has 14 residues. The assay was immunoSEQ multiplex PCR, and TCRdb's table has in-frame clones only and misses some. Of approximately 260,000 clones in the sample, about 80% were seen once. The chain is built from TRBV13 and TRBJ1-2; D not resolved. This clonotype originated in a man aged 45-65 years who had recovered from COVID-19. Material: PBMCs or T cells enriched from blood (not recorded which). CDR3 protein: CASSSYRANNGYTF. CDR3 coding DNA: TGTGCCAGCAGCTCATACAGAGCCAACAACGGCTACACCTTC.